Presented here are 29 T cell receptor beta chains from one specimen sequenced in a study of blood T cell repertoires in COVID-19. Using immunoSEQ multiplex PCR, the repertoire was profiled, and TCRdb retains in-frame clones only, with some absent. The repertoire holds 130,000 or so clones, 70% to 90% seen once, with 4% to 5.5% in the top ten. Source material: peripheral blood. The receptors stem from a man between 40 and 49 years old with acute or convalescent COVID-19.

CDR3 DNA sequence: TGTGCCAGCGGGGACCTCAGGGGAAGAAGCAATCAGCCCCAGCATTTT. This encodes CASGDLRGRSNQPQHF. This chain joins TRBV27 and TRBJ1-5, with a tentative D call TRBD1 (6 bases). The CDR3 is 16 residues long. The germline gives CDR1 MNHEY, CDR2 SMNVEV (reference sequence). Trimming removed 8 bases from V and 1 base from J, with 18 bases in between.

The sample holds one count of this clone. The chain is built from TRBV6-6 and TRBJ1-2, with 9 bases lining up with TRBD1. CDR3 length: 14 residues. Germline trimming cut 6 bases from V and 8 bases from J; bases unmatched to any gene: 10. The V gene's germline CDR1 is MNHNY and CDR2 SVGAGI (reference sequence). The DNA of the CDR3 is TGTGCCAGCAGCCACAGACAGGGGGTGAGCGGCTACACCTTC. Amino acids: CASSHRQGVSGYTF.

V gene TRBV6-4 combines with J gene TRBJ1-6; TRBD1 might be the D (6 bases). The CDR3 runs 17 residues. CDR1 is MRHNA and CDR2 is SNTAGT in the germline V gene. Trimming pared 2 bases from V and 1 base from J, leaving 12 bases between. This CDR3 reads CASSDAGARSYNSPLHF. CDR3 bases: TGTGCCAGCAGTGACGCAGGGGCAAGGTCCTATAATTCACCCCTCCACTTT.

V is TRBV5-1 and J is TRBJ2-1; 14 nucleotides align to TRBD2. V shed 0 bases and J 2 bases; nucleotides not matched to a gene: 7. This CDR3 region has 19 residues. Germline V gene data show CDR1 as SGHRS and CDR2 as YFSETQ. CDR3 sequence: CASSLDPKTSGGAYNEQFF. The CDR3 DNA reads TGCGCCAGCAGCTTGGACCCCAAGACTAGCGGGGGGGCCTACAATGAGCAGTTCTTC.

This clone was observed a handful of times. CDR3 region: CASSPGQAPNEQFF. CDR3 coding DNA: TGTGCCAGCTCACCAGGGCAGGCGCCCAATGAGCAGTTCTTC. The chain uses TRBV18 and TRBJ2-1; no clear D. This CDR3 has 14 amino acids. CDR1 and CDR2 from the germline V gene are KGHSH and LQKENI. Trimming cost V 2 bases and J 6 bases, with 11 bases left between them.

The chain joins TRBV5-1 to TRBJ1-5, with 8 bases identical to TRBD1. This CDR3 has 15 residues. V was clipped by 2 bases and J by 5 bases; unmatched bases: 6. The germline V gene has CDR1 SGHRS and CDR2 YFSETQ. CDR3 nucleotides: TGCGCCAGCAGCTTAGGGGACAGGTCGGATCAGCCCCAGCATTTT. Its translation is CASSLGDRSDQPQHF.

This chain's CDR3 is CASSQLAGRAQYF. The CDR3 DNA is TGCGCCAGCAGCCAACTGGCGGGAAGGGCGCAGTACTTC. This chain links TRBV4-3 with TRBJ2-7; tentative D call: TRBD2 (6 bases). The V end was cut by 2 bases, the J end by 9 bases, with 14 bases between. Germline CDR1 is LGHNA and CDR2 is YSLEER. The CDR3 covers 13 residues.

The V call is TRBV7-2, the J call TRBJ1-1, with D tentatively TRBD1 (5 bases). Germline lookup yields CDR1 SGHTA and CDR2 FQGNSA. This CDR3 contains 15 residues. Trimming took 5 bases from V and 3 from J, leaving 16 bases between them. CDR3 residues: CASSPVGGSDTEAFF. In DNA, the CDR3 is TGTGCCAGCAGCCCGGTCGGGGGATCGGACACTGAAGCTTTCTTT.

The chain links TRBV5-1 to TRBJ1-1; D call uncertain. Per germline, CDR1 SGHRS and CDR2 YFSETQ. Trimming removed 3 bases from V and 0 bases from J, with 9 bases in between. This CDR3 contains 14 residues. In DNA, the CDR3 is TGCGCCAGCAGCTCGGGTTCCTTGAACACTGAAGCTTTCTTT. It encodes CASSSGSLNTEAFF.

V gene TRBV19 combines with J gene TRBJ2-7; 7 bases line up with TRBD2. Trimming at V came to 3 bases and at J to 5 bases, leaving 1 base not matched to a gene. The CDR3 extends over 12 amino acids. CDR1 and CDR2 from the germline V gene are LNHDA and SQIVND (reference sequence). The CDR3 coding sequence is TGTGCCAGTAGTATGGGGGGGAACGAGCAGTACTTC. Its translation: CASSMGGNEQYF.

The chain joins TRBV19 to TRBJ2-1; 9 nucleotides match TRBD1. CDR1 and CDR2 from the germline V gene are LNHDA and SQIVND (reference sequence). The CDR3 runs to 15 residues. Germline trimming cut 5 bases from V and 2 bases from J; bases unmatched to any gene: 4. The DNA for the CDR3 is TGTGCCAGTAGTCTGGACAGGGGAGCCTACAATGAGCAGTTCTTC. Translated, it gives CASSLDRGAYNEQFF.

CDR3 DNA: TGTGCCAGCAGCTTGGAAGGGGGCGCTTTGCGGGAGCAGTACTTC. Translating gives CASSLEGGALREQYF. The V and J genes are TRBV11-2 and TRBJ2-7, with TRBD1 matching over 7 bases. The trim removed 3 bases at V and 7 bases at J, leaving 12 bases unmatched. Germline V lookup: CDR1 SGHAT, CDR2 FQNNGV. This CDR3 has 15 residues. The full variable domain, completed using reference TRBV11-2 and TRBJ2-7, is EAGVAQSPRYKIIEKRQSVAFWCNPISGHATLYWYQQILGQGPKLLIQFQNNGVVDDSQLPKDRFSAERLKGVDSTLKIQPAKLEDSAVYLCASSLEGGALREQYFGPGTRLTVT.

The chain recombines TRBV18 with TRBJ2-3, with D possibly being TRBD2 (6 bases). The CDR3 has 15 amino acids. CDR1 is KGHSH, CDR2 LQKENI, per germline. V dropped 3 bases and J dropped 1 base, with 11 bases sitting between them. This CDR3 reads CASSPTASGTDTQYF. The CDR3 bases are TGTGCCAGCTCACCCACGGCTAGCGGCACAGATACGCAGTATTTT.

The CDR3 region is CASSQATGRGYTF. In nucleotides, the CDR3 is TGCGCCAGCAGCCAAGCGACAGGGAGAGGCTACACCTTC. V usage is TRBV4-3 and J usage is TRBJ1-2; 7 bases are shared with TRBD1. This CDR3 spans 13 amino acids. CDR1 is LGHNA, CDR2 YSLEER, per germline. The V and J ends lost 1 base and 8 bases, in that order; junction bases with no gene match: 4.

CDR3 protein: CASSLGTDSNQPQHF. Written as DNA, the CDR3 is TGTGCCAGCAGCCTCGGGACAGATAGCAATCAGCCCCAGCATTTT. J is TRBJ1-5 and V is TRBV5-6, with TRBD1 matching 7 bases. CDR3 size: 15 residues. The trim removed 4 bases at V and 0 bases at J, leaving 4 bases unmatched. Germline V lookup: CDR1 SGHDT, CDR2 YYEEEE. Supplemented by reference TRBV5-6 and TRBJ1-5, the full variable domain reads DAGVTQSPTHLIKTRGQQVTLRCSPKSGHDTVSWYQQALGQGPQFIFQYYEEEERQRGNFPDRFSGHQFPNYSSELNVNALLLGDSALYLCASSLGTDSNQPQHFGDGTRLSIL.

V is TRBV27 and J is TRBJ1-2; tentative D call: TRBD1 (5 bases). Germline assignment: CDR1 MNHEY and CDR2 SMNVEV (reference sequence). V shed 0 bases and J shed 7 bases, with 15 bases lying between them. This CDR3 is 15 amino acids long. CDR3 nucleotide sequence: TGTGCCAGCAGTTTATCGATCCTTGGGCAGGGTGGCTACACCTTC. Encoded protein: CASSLSILGQGGYTF.

The CDR3 bases are TGTGCCAGCAGCGAGGGACTAGGGTCCTACGAGCAGTACTTC. Translated: CASSEGLGSYEQYF. This chain connects TRBV9 to TRBJ2-7, with 8 bases fitting TRBD2. This CDR3 is built from 14 residues. The germline gives CDR1 SGDLS, CDR2 YYNGEE. Losses at the gene ends were 3 bases for V and 1 base for J; bases not matched to a gene: 3.

This chain uses TRBV5-6 with TRBJ2-1; 11 bases line up with TRBD2. Germline V CDR1 and CDR2: SGHDT, YYEEEE. The CDR3 covers 17 residues. Trimming at V came to 6 bases and at J to 9 bases, leaving 17 bases not matched to a gene. This CDR3 is CASTRSRLAGNEGEQFF. The CDR3 DNA sequence: TGTGCCAGCACCCGGTCCCGACTAGCGGGGAACGAGGGTGAGCAGTTCTTC.

V gene TRBV6-1 combines with J gene TRBJ1-3; D is perhaps TRBD1 (6 bases). V was cut by 2 bases and J by 6 bases, with 14 bases left in between. Germline V gene lookup returns CDR1 MNHNS and CDR2 SASEGT. The CDR3 has 15 amino acids. CDR3 region: CASSETWTAKNTIYF. CDR3 DNA: TGTGCCAGCAGTGAAACGTGGACAGCTAAAAACACCATATATTTT.

The rearrangement joins TRBV6-6 to TRBJ2-7; no clear D gene. This CDR3 spans 14 amino acids. Between the trimmed V and J ends, which lost 0 bases and 3 bases, there was a span of 9 bases. The germline CDR1 and CDR2 sequences are MNHNY and SVGAGI (reference sequence). CDR3 nucleotides: TGTGCCAGCAGTTACTCTGCAGACTTCTACGAGCAGTACTTC. This sequence encodes CASSYSADFYEQYF.

This sequence joins TRBV15 and TRBJ2-5; a possible D gene is TRBD2 (6 bases). V was clipped by 0 bases and J by 2 bases, with 13 bases between them. Germline V gene sequence: CDR1 LNHNV, CDR2 YYDKDF (reference sequence). The CDR3 consists of 16 residues. For the CDR3, the DNA is TGTGCCACCAGCAGAGATGGGGGGTGGGGACAAGAGACCCAGTACTTC. Protein: CATSRDGGWGQETQYF.

The chain uses TRBV5-4 and TRBJ1-3; D may be TRBD1 (6 bases). Trimming pared 4 bases from V and 0 bases from J, leaving 14 bases between. CDR3 size: 16 residues. CDR1 and CDR2 (germline): SGHNT, YYREEE (reference sequence). The CDR3 loop is CASSGDGQISGNTIYF. The CDR3, as DNA: TGTGCCAGCAGCGGGGACGGACAGATCTCTGGAAACACCATATATTTT.

The chain couples TRBV19 to TRBJ2-6; no definite D call. The V and J ends lost 9 bases and 0 bases respectively, with 6 bases between them. Per the germline V gene, CDR1 is LNHDA and CDR2 is SQIVND (reference sequence). This CDR3 is built from 13 residues. The CDR3 DNA is TGTGCCAGCCTCCTCTCTGGGGCCAACGTCCTGACTTTC. Residues: CASLLSGANVLTF.

The J gene is TRBJ2-2, the V gene TRBV18; 10 bases match TRBD1. The CDR3 has 17 amino acids. The J segment lost 4 bases and the V segment lost 6 bases, leaving 11 bases of the junction unmatched. Germline-derived CDR1 and CDR2 are KGHSH and LQKENI. CDR3 amino acids: CASSHPGTGVRTGELFF. CDR3 in DNA: TGTGCCAGCTCGCACCCCGGGACAGGGGTACGCACCGGGGAGCTGTTTTTT.

J is TRBJ2-7 and V is TRBV15; D unclear. Germline V gene data show CDR1 as LNHNV and CDR2 as YYDKDF (reference sequence). This CDR3 region has 14 residues. Deletions cut 0 bases from V and 2 bases from J, with 8 bases between. The CDR3 sequence: CATSRDPPPYEQYF. CDR3 nucleotides: TGTGCCACCAGCAGAGATCCTCCTCCCTACGAGCAGTACTTC.

J is TRBJ1-1 and V is TRBV15; 10 positions agree with TRBD1. This CDR3 has 15 amino acids. The trim removed 4 bases at V and 2 bases at J, leaving 4 bases unmatched. Germline CDR1 is LNHNV and CDR2 is YYDKDF (reference sequence). The CDR3 DNA reads TGTGCCACCAGCACGGACAGGGGGGCTAACACTGAAGCTTTCTTT. Translation: CATSTDRGANTEAFF.

The chain employs TRBV6-2 or TRBV6-3 and TRBJ2-3, with TRBD2 matching over 9 bases. CDR1 is MNHEY and CDR2 is SVGEGT in the germline V gene. J gave up 5 bases and V 2 bases, and 5 bases lay outside the gene matches. This CDR3 has 15 residues. CDR3 in amino acids: CASSYIAGAEDTQYF. The CDR3 bases are TGTGCCAGCAGTTACATAGCGGGAGCTGAAGATACGCAGTATTTT.

This chain uses TRBV2 with TRBJ2-1, with a weak D call TRBD2 (6 bases). Looked up from germline, CDR1 is SNHLY and CDR2 is FYNNEI. The CDR3 covers 13 residues. The V end was cut by 6 bases, the J end by 7 bases, with 13 bases between. DNA for the CDR3: TGTGCCAGCAGCGGGGGACTCTTAAATGAGCAGTTCTTC. Translation gives CASSGGLLNEQFF.

The rearrangement uses TRBV7-2 and TRBJ1-6, with 8 nucleotides matching TRBD1. V gave up 2 bases and J gave up 14 bases; unmatched junction bases: 17. The CDR3 contains 17 residues. Germline CDR1 SGHTA, CDR2 FQGNSA. CDR3 protein: CASSLLGLGQARRALHF. The CDR3, as DNA: TGTGCCAGCAGCTTATTGGGGTTGGGACAGGCGAGGAGGGCCCTCCACTTT. Looking up the rest from reference TRBV7-2 and TRBJ1-6 gives the full variable domain: GAGVSQSPSNKVTEKGKDVELRCDPISGHTALYWYRQSLGQGLEFLIYFQGNSAPDKSGLPSDRFSAERTGGSVSTLTIQRTQQEDSAVYLCASSLLGLGQARRALHFGNGTRLTVT.